This T cell receptor beta chain is from a study of blood T cells in healthy people across ages. The wider study: When template switching was applied, about one barcoded beta molecule was captured per two T cells.

Worth noting for this clonotype: Its antigen is as yet unknown.

Trimming took 3 bases from V and 6 from J, leaving 12 bases between them. The CDR3 contains 14 residues. Regarding the study as a whole: Comparison with aged donors showed that long-lived donors had more naive CD4+ cells and higher diversity. A strong correlation was found between TCR beta diversity and the percentage of naive T cells.

The authors ran a second PCR of roughly 6 to 12 cycles using a sample-barcoded 5' primer and a J-beta primer mix. A single record per CDR3 protein comes from TCRdb applying MiXCR to the 5' RACE reads. The sample lists hundreds of thousands of distinct CDR3 sequences, 20% to 25% occurring once. Isolating PBMCs gave at least 6 million of these cells per sample. The clonotype comes from a man aged 65-85 years in good health. Sequenced sample: blood. The V call is TRBV12-3 or TRBV12-4, the J call TRBJ1-5; tentatively, D is TRBD1 (6 bases). CDR3 nucleotide sequence: TGTGCCAGCAGTTTCCACGGACAGTCTCAGCCCCAGCATTTT. Amino acids: CASSFHGQSQPQHF.